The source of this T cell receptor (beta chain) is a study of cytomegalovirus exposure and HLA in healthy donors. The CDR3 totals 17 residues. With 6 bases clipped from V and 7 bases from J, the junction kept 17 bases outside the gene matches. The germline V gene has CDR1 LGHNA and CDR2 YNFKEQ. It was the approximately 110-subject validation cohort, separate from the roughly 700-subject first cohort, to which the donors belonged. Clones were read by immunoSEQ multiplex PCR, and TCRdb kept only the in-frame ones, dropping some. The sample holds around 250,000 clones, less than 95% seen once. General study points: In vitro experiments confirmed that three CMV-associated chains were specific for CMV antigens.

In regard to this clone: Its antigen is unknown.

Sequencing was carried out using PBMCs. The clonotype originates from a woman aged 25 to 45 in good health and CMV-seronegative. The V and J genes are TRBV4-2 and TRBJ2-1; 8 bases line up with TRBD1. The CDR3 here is CASSQRSKDRAGNEQFF. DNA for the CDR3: TGTGCCAGCAGTCAAAGGTCTAAGGACAGGGCAGGGAATGAGCAGTTCTTC.